This entry is about one T cell receptor beta chain. Its target is not known. Additional DNA sequences in this sample encode the identical CDR3. The sample comes from a study of shared clonotypes between healthy human individuals. Study-wide findings and caveats: Naive subsets typically showed greater estimated richness than memory subsets. The genetic and exposure-history diversity represented was limited by few donors.

The CDR3 length is 14 residues. Germline V lookup: CDR1 MNHEY, CDR2 SMNVEV (reference sequence). Trimming shortened V by 2 bases and J by 4 bases, and 8 bases separated the two germline ends. At a deep level, the assay was run. TCRdb's table, derived via immunoSEQ multiplex PCR, lists solely in-frame clones and lacks some. This table holds hundreds of thousands of clones, 85% to 95% found once. The naive CD8 population came from CD45RO-negative cells selected for CCR7, without terminally differentiated effector memory CD45RA+ cells. Input material: naive CD8+ T cells sorted from blood. This sequence joins TRBV27 and TRBJ2-2, with D perhaps matching TRBD2 (6 bases). This TCR derives from a woman aged 30 to 39 in good health. The CDR3 loop is CASSLLGGTGELFF. The CDR3 DNA follows: TGTGCCAGCAGTTTACTCGGGGGCACCGGGGAGCTGTTTTTT.